Below, one T cell receptor beta chain is given with its context. The antigen remains undetermined. The ends were cut back, 1 base at V and 8 bases at J, with 9 bases in the middle. The CDR3 extends over 13 amino acids. Germline V CDR1 and CDR2: LGHNA, YSLEER. The data belong to a study of blood T cells in healthy people across ages. Using a J-beta primer mix together with a sample-barcoded 5' primer, a second PCR was run for about 6 to 11 cycles. TCRdb used MiXCR to reprocess the 5' RACE reads, holding one entry per CDR3 protein. The table shows 2 million or so distinct CDR3 sequences, with 40% to 55% occurring only once. Whole-study results and caveats: Naive CD4+ cell counts and diversity both ran higher in long-lived than in aged donors.

The receptor was isolated from a middle-aged woman in good health. The rearrangement joins TRBV4-3 to TRBJ2-1; D might be TRBD2 (5 bases). The sequenced sample was blood. CDR3 sequence (DNA): TGCGCCAGCAGCCAAGTGGGAGTAGATGAGCAGTTCTTC. This encodes CASSQVGVDEQFF.